Shown below are 11 T cell receptor beta chains from a single sample sequenced in a study of T cells after yellow fever vaccination. TCRdb re-called the 5' RACE reads with MiXCR, one entry per CDR3 protein. This sample has about 320,000 distinct CDR3 sequences, with roughly 10% found just once. The sample consisted of CD4+ T cells sorted from PBMCs, taken 45 days after the yellow fever booster vaccination. The receptors were sampled from a man younger than 35 who received the YFV17D yellow fever vaccine.

This sequence joins TRBV5-6 and TRBJ2-3, with a possible D match to TRBD2 (6 bases). The ends were cut back, 1 base at V and 6 bases at J, with 12 bases in the middle. This CDR3 contains 14 residues. Germline-derived CDR1 and CDR2 are SGHDT and YYEEEE. The CDR3 DNA reads as TGTGCCAGCAGCTTGCGGACTATCGAGGATACGCAGTATTTT. Its protein product is CASSLRTIEDTQYF.

The rearrangement joins TRBV19 to TRBJ1-5; TRBD1 is a possible D gene (6 bases). The CDR3 runs to 14 residues. Trimming took 6 bases from V and 7 from J, leaving 16 bases between them. Germline V gene data show CDR1 as LNHDA and CDR2 as SQIVND (reference sequence). The CDR3 protein is CASRPGQTPQPQHF. CDR3 DNA sequence: TGTGCCAGTAGGCCAGGACAGACTCCCCAGCCCCAGCATTTT.

The rearrangement links TRBV12-3 or TRBV12-4 to TRBJ2-2, with D possibly TRBD1 on 7 matching bases. The CDR3 is 15 amino acids. V was shortened by 4 bases and J by 4 bases, with 13 bases between the two germline ends. In DNA, the CDR3 is TGTGCCAGCAGTTGGGCAGGGGGACTCACCGGGGAGCTGTTTTTT. Translation gives CASSWAGGLTGELFF.

The genes are TRBV2 and TRBJ2-2; D remains ambiguous. V lost 6 bases and J lost 8, with 7 bases in between. The length of the CDR3 is 11 residues. The V gene's germline CDR1 is SNHLY and CDR2 FYNNEI. The CDR3, as DNA: TGTGCCAGCAGGATTGTAGGGGAGCTGTTTTTT. Protein product: CASRIVGELFF.

This clonotype has more than one count but fewer than ten. The chain's CDR3 is CASSAQRLPNEQFF. The CDR3 DNA sequence: TGTGCCAGCAGTGCCCAGCGTCTACCCAATGAGCAGTTCTTC. This chain links TRBV2 with TRBJ2-1; unclear D gene. Germline V lookup: CDR1 SNHLY, CDR2 FYNNEI. Trimming shortened V by 4 bases and J by 6 bases, and 13 bases separated the two germline ends. The CDR3 is 14 residues long.

This clonotype has only a few counts. The chain combines TRBV6-2 or TRBV6-3 with TRBJ2-7, with D possibly TRBD1 on 6 matching bases. V was cut by 7 bases and J by 3 bases, with 10 bases left in between. The CDR3 totals 12 residues. The germline V gene has CDR1 MNHEY and CDR2 SVGEGT. The CDR3, as DNA: TGTGCCAGCAAGGACAGCAACTACGAGCAGTACGTC. Its translation: CASKDSNYEQYV.

This clonotype has at least ten counts. This chain uses TRBV5-1 with TRBJ2-1; D gene unclear. The CDR3 is 11 amino acids. Germline lookup yields CDR1 SGHRS and CDR2 YFSETQ. V was trimmed by 1 base and J by 6 bases, leaving 2 bases between them. CDR3 sequence reads: CASSLSNEQFF. The CDR3 DNA sequence: TGCGCCAGCAGCTTGAGCAATGAGCAGTTCTTC.

This chain joins TRBV7-2 and TRBJ2-4; D is possibly TRBD1 or TRBD2 (5 bases each). This CDR3 comprises 15 residues. Germline loops: CDR1 SGHTA, CDR2 FQGNSA. The ends were cut back, 1 base at V and 6 bases at J, with 13 bases in the middle. CDR3 nucleotides: TGTGCCAGCAGCTTAGGTGCAGGGAGTCTAAACATTCAGTACTTC. It encodes CASSLGAGSLNIQYF. The whole variable domain, filled in from reference TRBV7-2 and TRBJ2-4, reads GAGVSQSPSNKVTEKGKDVELRCDPISGHTALYWYRQSLGQGLEFLIYFQGNSAPDKSGLPSDRFSAERTGGSVSTLTIQRTQQEDSAVYLCASSLGAGSLNIQYFGAGTRLSVL.

This clonotype turned up a few times. V and J are TRBV12-3 or TRBV12-4 and TRBJ2-5; 7 bases fit TRBD1. The ends lost 3 bases at V and 4 bases at J; junction bases unmatched: 8. The CDR3 is 15 amino acids. DNA for the CDR3: TGTGCCAGCAGTTTGATGACAGGGAGTTCAGAGACCCAGTACTTC. Protein: CASSLMTGSSETQYF.

This clonotype came up a few times. J is TRBJ2-3 and V is TRBV18; perhaps D is TRBD1 or TRBD2 (5 bases each). Germline-derived CDR1 and CDR2 are KGHSH and LQKENI. This CDR3 comprises 12 residues. V lost 3 bases to trimming and J lost 14 bases, with 15 bases between them. CDR3 in amino acids: CASSPSGARRYF. The CDR3 region has the DNA TGTGCCAGCTCACCGTCCGGGGCACGGAGGTATTTT.

The sample holds many counts of this clonotype. V gene TRBV5-1 combines with J gene TRBJ2-5; TRBD2 agrees at 7 bases. Germline V lookup: CDR1 SGHRS, CDR2 YFSETQ. This CDR3 is built from 15 residues. With V trimmed by 0 bases and J by 3 bases, 5 bases remained unmatched. CDR3 sequence: CASSLAGLVKETQYF. CDR3 in DNA: TGCGCCAGCAGCTTGGCCGGACTAGTAAAAGAGACCCAGTACTTC.